This T cell receptor beta chain stems from a study of shared clonotypes between healthy human individuals. General study findings and limits: Generation probabilities were higher for clonotypes shared across all four sorted-subset donors than for unshared ones. Clonotypes that were shared across a handful of donors made up around 5% of naive CD4 clonotypes.

The repertoire was sequenced with immunoSEQ multiplex PCR; TCRdb's copy has only in-frame clones and lacks some. Of more than 2 million clones listed, roughly 94% are singletons. In the naive CD8 group, cells lacked CD45RO and were positively selected for CCR7, so terminally differentiated effector memory CD45RA+ cells were left out. Trimming took 4 bases from V and 2 from J, leaving 7 bases between them. CDR3 size: 13 residues. The germline V gene has CDR1 SGHTA and CDR2 FQGNSA. About this clone: The target antigen is unknown.

V gene TRBV7-2 combines with J gene TRBJ2-3; weak D call: TRBD2 (6 bases). What was sequenced was naive CD8+ T cells sorted from blood. This clonotype originated in a man younger than 30 in good health. CDR3 loop: CASSWTNTDTQYF. CDR3 DNA: TGTGCCAGCAGCTGGACTAACACAGATACGCAGTATTTT.